The 2 T cell receptor beta chains below all came from one sample that was sequenced in a study of blood T cell repertoires in COVID-19. Produced via immunoSEQ multiplex PCR; TCRdb's table is partial and in-frame only. This sample has 130,000 to 150,000 clones, with over 80% found just once. The sample consisted of peripheral blood. The origin of the receptors is a woman aged 45-65 years with acute or convalescent COVID-19.

The chain carries TRBV27 and TRBJ1-2; 9 nucleotides line up with TRBD1. Looked up from germline, CDR1 is MNHEY and CDR2 is SMNVEV (reference sequence). V was clipped by 3 bases and J by 6 bases; unmatched bases: 8. The CDR3 is 15 residues long. The DNA for the CDR3 is TGTGCCAGCAGTTTTTCCTGGACAGGGGAGAATGGCTACACCTTC. As protein: CASSFSWTGENGYTF.

The chain is built from TRBV20-1 and TRBJ2-1; D is unresolved. Looked up from germline, CDR1 is DFQATT and CDR2 is SNEGSKA (reference sequence). The CDR3 spans 11 residues. Trimming shortened V by 3 bases and J by 10 bases, and 10 bases separated the two germline ends. CDR3 protein: CSASRAREQFF. The CDR3 DNA reads TGCAGTGCTAGTCGCGCTCGGGAGCAGTTCTTC.